This T cell receptor beta chain was found in a study of blood T cell repertoires in COVID-19. Study background: Symptom resolution, clearance, or two negative PCRs marked donors in Cohort 3 as recovered.

In terms of age and location, participants ranged from roughly 18 to 90 years and lived in about two dozen US areas. Original analysis: How many nucleated cells were present was estimated from reference gene primer amplification. Produced via immunoSEQ multiplex PCR; TCRdb's table is partial and in-frame only. The DNA gave D and trimming, while V, J and clone size come from that table. The table includes 200,000 to 250,000 clones, less than 90% detected once. The V gene lost 7 bases and the J gene lost 0 bases, with 13 bases spanning the gap. There are 15 residues in the CDR3. Germline-derived CDR1 and CDR2 are SGHRS and YFSETQ.

Sequencing was carried out using PBMCs or T cells enriched from blood (not recorded which). This clonotype was obtained from a woman aged 50 to 60 in a cohort exposed to, infected with or recovered from COVID-19 (not recorded which). The chain combines TRBV5-1 with TRBJ1-4, with TRBD1 as a possible D gene (5 bases). CDR3 DNA sequence: TGCGCCAGCCGGGGGTCGATTGCAACTAATGAAAAACTGTTTTTT. It codes for CASRGSIATNEKLFF.